This entry concerns a single TCR beta chain. This sample was included in a study of blood T cell repertoires in COVID-19. Across the study: The United States, Italy and Spain were the sources of the acute and convalescent COVID-19 samples. Sources were T cells, B-cell-depleted T cells, or PBMCs; the material itself was cDNA or gDNA.

Deletions cut 8 bases from V and 4 bases from J, with 21 bases between. CDR3 length equals 16 residues. CDR1 is MNHEY and CDR2 is SMNVEV in the germline V gene (reference sequence). Original analysis: How many nucleated cells were present was estimated from reference gene primer amplification. Only in-frame clones appear in the TCRdb table, and some are missing; sequencing was by immunoSEQ multiplex PCR. V and J calls plus clone size are reproduced from that table; the DNA served to infer D and trimming. The top ten clones hold approximately 32% of a sample with about 150,000 clones, just under 85% of them seen once.

The sequenced material came from peripheral blood. This TCR was sampled from a woman aged 55-69 years with acute or convalescent COVID-19. The chain couples TRBV27 to TRBJ1-5, with D maybe TRBD1 (6 bases). The CDR3 sequence is CASGTTLDRKNQPQHF. The CDR3 coding sequence is TGTGCCAGCGGAACCACCCTCGACAGGAAAAATCAGCCCCAGCATTTT.